The 5 T cell receptor beta chains in this list originate from one sample, sequenced in a study of T cell repertoires in cytomegalovirus infection. No antigens are known for them. TCRdb itself ran the reads through MiXCR, one entry per CDR3 protein. In the table there are a few hundred thousand distinct CDR3 sequences, around two fifths of which are singletons. The sample in question was cultured PBMCs, obtained from culture after CMV antigen stimulation. These receptors originate from a human donor in good health (CMV status not recorded). Some clones in this sample may be carry-over from other donors' samples.

V usage is TRBV6-1 and J usage is TRBJ1-2; 9 bases align to TRBD1. CDR3 length: 18 residues. Germline CDR1 is MNHNS and CDR2 is SASEGT. V was pared by 6 bases and J by 4 bases, with 18 bases of the junction left unmatched. In DNA form, the CDR3 reads TGTGCCAGCAGCGAACACGCTTCGGGACAGGGTTACTCCTATGGCTACACCTTC. It yields the protein CASSEHASGQGYSYGYTF.

This clonotype has a handful of counts. The chain recombines TRBV12-3 or TRBV12-4 with TRBJ2-3; D possibly corresponds to TRBD2 (5 bases). The ends were cut back, 3 bases at V and 6 bases at J, with 10 bases in the middle. The CDR3 covers 13 residues. The CDR3 coding sequence is TGTGCCAGCAGTTTGTCGGACTGGGATACGCAGTATTTT. This gives the protein CASSLSDWDTQYF.

The J gene is TRBJ2-5, the V gene TRBV5-1, with 7 bases matching TRBD2. Trimming cost V 2 bases and J 6 bases; bases outside gene matches: 10. Per the germline V gene, CDR1 is SGHRS and CDR2 is YFSETQ. CDR3 length: 15 residues. Here the CDR3 DNA reads TGCGCCAGCAGCTTTGCGGGAGTCACGGGAAAGACCCAGTACTTC. Its translation: CASSFAGVTGKTQYF. Full variable domain (remainder filled in from reference TRBV5-1 and TRBJ2-5): KAGVTQTPRYLIKTRGQQVTLSCSPISGHRSVSWYQQTPGQGLQFLFEYFSETQRNKGNFPGRFSGRQFSNSRSEMNVSTLELGDSALYLCASSFAGVTGKTQYFGPGTRLLVL.

The chain employs TRBV12-5 and TRBJ1-4; D might be TRBD1 (5 bases). CDR3 size: 14 residues. Per germline, CDR1 LGHNT and CDR2 FRNRAP. Trimming stripped 5 bases from V and 7 bases from J, with 14 bases between. The CDR3 sequence: CASGGAPGGEKLFF. For the CDR3, the DNA is TGTGCTAGTGGTGGGGCCCCGGGCGGTGAAAAACTGTTTTTT.

This clonotype was picked up a small number of times. This rearrangement joins TRBV29-1 to TRBJ2-7; 7 bases align to TRBD2. Germline V gene lookup returns CDR1 SQVTM and CDR2 ANQGSEA. CDR3 length equals 12 residues. V dropped 7 bases and J dropped 5; count of bases not matched to a gene: 8. CDR3 protein: CSGWTSPNEQYF. The CDR3 coding sequence is TGCAGCGGGTGGACTAGTCCAAACGAGCAGTACTTC.